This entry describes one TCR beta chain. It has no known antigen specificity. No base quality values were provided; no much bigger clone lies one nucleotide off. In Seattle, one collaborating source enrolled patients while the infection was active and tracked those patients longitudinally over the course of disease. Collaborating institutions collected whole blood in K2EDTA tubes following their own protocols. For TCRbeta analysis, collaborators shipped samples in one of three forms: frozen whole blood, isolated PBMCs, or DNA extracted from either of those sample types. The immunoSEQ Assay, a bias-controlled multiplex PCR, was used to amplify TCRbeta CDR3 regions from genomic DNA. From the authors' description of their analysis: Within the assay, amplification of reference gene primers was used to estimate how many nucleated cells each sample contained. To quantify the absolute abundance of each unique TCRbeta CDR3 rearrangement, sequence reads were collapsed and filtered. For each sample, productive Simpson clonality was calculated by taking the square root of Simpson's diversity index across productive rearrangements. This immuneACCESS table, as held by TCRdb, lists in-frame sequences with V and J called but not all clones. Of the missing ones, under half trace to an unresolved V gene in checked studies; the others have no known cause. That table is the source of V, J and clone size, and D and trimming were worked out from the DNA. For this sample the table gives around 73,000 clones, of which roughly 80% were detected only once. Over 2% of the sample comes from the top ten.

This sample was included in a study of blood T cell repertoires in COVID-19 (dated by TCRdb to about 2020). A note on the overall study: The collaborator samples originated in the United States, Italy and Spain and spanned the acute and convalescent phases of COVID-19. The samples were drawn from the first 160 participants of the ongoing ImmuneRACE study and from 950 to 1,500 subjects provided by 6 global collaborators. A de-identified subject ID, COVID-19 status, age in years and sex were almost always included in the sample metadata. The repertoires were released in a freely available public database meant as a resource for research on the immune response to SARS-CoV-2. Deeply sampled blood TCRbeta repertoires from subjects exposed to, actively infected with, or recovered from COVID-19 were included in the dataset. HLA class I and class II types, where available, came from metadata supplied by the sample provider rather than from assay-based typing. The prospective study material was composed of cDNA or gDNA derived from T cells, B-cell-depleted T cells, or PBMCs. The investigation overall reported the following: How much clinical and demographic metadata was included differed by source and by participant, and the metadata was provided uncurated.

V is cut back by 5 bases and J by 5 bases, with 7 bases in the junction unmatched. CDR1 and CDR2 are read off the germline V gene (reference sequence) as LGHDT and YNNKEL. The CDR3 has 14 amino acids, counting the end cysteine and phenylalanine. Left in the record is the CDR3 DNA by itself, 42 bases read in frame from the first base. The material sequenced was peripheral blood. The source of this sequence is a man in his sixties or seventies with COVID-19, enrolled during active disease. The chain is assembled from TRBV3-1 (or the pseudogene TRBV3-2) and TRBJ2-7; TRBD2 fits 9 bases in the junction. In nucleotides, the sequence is TGTGCCAGCAGCTTAGCGGGAGTACCCCACGAGCAGTACTTC. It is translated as CASSLAGVPHEQYF.